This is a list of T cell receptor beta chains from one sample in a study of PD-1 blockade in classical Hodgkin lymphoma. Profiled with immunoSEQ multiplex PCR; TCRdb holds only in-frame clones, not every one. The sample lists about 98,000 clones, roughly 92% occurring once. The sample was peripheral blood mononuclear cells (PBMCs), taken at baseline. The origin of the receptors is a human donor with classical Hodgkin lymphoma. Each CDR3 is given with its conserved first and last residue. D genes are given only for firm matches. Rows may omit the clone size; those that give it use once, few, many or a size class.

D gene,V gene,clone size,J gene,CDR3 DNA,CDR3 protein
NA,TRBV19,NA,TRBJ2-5,TGTGCCAGTAGTATTTCGGGGTTCCAAGAGACCCAGTACTTC,CASSISGFQETQYF
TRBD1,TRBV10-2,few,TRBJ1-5,TGCGCCAGCAGTGCTCCAGGGGGCTCGGGGCAGCCCCAGCATTTT,CASSAPGGSGQPQHF
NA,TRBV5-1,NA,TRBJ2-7,TGCGCCAGCAGCTCCGGACGGCTCGAAGCTTACGAGCAGTACTTC,CASSSGRLEAYEQYF
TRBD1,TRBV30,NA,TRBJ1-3,TGTGCCTGGAGTGGGGACAGGGAGGGAAACACCATATATTTT,CAWSGDREGNTIYF
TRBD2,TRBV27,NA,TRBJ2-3,TGTGCCAGCCGATCTTCGGGGCTAGCGGGTGCAACAGATACGCAGTATTTT,CASRSSGLAGATDTQYF
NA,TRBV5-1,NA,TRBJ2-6,TGCGCCAGCAGAGGGGTTGGTGTCGGGGCCAACGTCCTGACTTTC,CASRGVGVGANVLTF
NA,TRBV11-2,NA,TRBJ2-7,TGTGCCAGCAGCTTTGAGCCCGCGGGTCCCTACGAGCAGTACTTC,CASSFEPAGPYEQYF
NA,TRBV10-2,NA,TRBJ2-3,TGCGCCAGCAGTGAGGTGAGAGATACGCAGTATTTT,CASSEVRDTQYF
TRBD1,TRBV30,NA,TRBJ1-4,TGTGCCTGGAGTGTACCAAGGACAGGGGATGAAAAACTGTTTTTT,CAWSVPRTGDEKLFF
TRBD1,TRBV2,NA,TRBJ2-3,TGTGCCAGCGGCCGGGACAGTCTCACAGATACGCAGTATTTT,CASGRDSLTDTQYF
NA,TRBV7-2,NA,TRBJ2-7,TGTGCCAGCAGCTTAGTCCCGGGGAGCTCCTACGAGCAGTACTTC,CASSLVPGSSYEQYF
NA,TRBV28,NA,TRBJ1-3,TGTGCCACAACTACCCGCAGGAACTCTGGAAACACCATATATTTT,CATTTRRNSGNTIYF
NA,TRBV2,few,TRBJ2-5,TGTGCCAGCAGTGAGGGGGTGGTTGGAGGGGAGACCCAGTACTTC,CASSEGVVGGETQYF
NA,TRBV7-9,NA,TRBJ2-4,TGTGCCAGCAGCTTAGCTTCGGGACACAACATTCAGTACTTC,CASSLASGHNIQYF
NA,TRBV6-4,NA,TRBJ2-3,TGTGCCAGCAGTGACTCGGGGGATAGTGTCGGAGATACGCAGTATTTT,CASSDSGDSVGDTQYF
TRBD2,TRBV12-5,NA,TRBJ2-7,TGTGCTAGTGGCAAACAGCGGGAAGTCCCACTCTCCTACGAGCAGTACTTC,CASGKQREVPLSYEQYF
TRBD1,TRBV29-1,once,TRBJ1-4,TGCAGCGTTGTCTTACAGGGGGCACGGGAAAAACTGTTTTTT,CSVVLQGAREKLFF
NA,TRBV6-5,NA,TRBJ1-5,TGTGCCAGCAGTCAAGACCCTTATCAGCCCCAGCATTTT,CASSQDPYQPQHF
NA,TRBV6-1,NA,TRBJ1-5,TGTGCCAGCAGTCAAAGGGGCAATCAGCCCCAGCATTTT,CASSQRGNQPQHF
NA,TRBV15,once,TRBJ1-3,TGTGCCACCAGCAGAGATTCTGCAGCATCGGGACCGCCTGGAAACACCATATATTTT,CATSRDSAASGPPGNTIYF
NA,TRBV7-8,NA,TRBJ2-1,TGTGCCAGCAGCTTAACGGGAGCCTACAATGAGCAGTTCTTC,CASSLTGAYNEQFF
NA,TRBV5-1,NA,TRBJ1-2,TGCGCCAGCAGTTTGGGAGGAGTATTTCGGGGCTACACCTTC,CASSLGGVFRGYTF
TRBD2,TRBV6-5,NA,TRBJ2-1,TGTGCCAGCAGTTACCTAGCGGGAGTGCCCAATGAGCAGTTCTTC,CASSYLAGVPNEQFF
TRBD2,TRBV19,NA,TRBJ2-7,TGTGCCAGTAGGAAGGGGACTAGCGTACCCTACGAGCAGTACTTC,CASRKGTSVPYEQYF
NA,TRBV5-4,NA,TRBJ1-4,TGTGCCAGCAGCCCCCCAGGGGAAGCGACTAATGAAAAACTGTTTTTT,CASSPPGEATNEKLFF
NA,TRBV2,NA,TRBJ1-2,TGTGCCAGCAGTGTTGACGGAGAAGGGGTGGGCTACACCTTC,CASSVDGEGVGYTF
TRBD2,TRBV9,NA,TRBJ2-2,TGTGCCAGCAGCACCGGGACTAGCTCGACCGGGGAGCTGTTTTTT,CASSTGTSSTGELFF
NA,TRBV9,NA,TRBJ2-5,TGTGCCAGCAGCGCTCCCGAGTTGGAGACCCAGTACTTC,CASSAPELETQYF
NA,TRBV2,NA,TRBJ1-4,TGTGCCAGCAGCCTCGGGGATCTAAACCCCAATGAAAAACTGTTTTTT,CASSLGDLNPNEKLFF
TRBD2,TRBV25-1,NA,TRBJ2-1,TGTGCCAGCAGTCGGCGGGGGAGGCCTTGGAATGAGCAGTTCTTC,CASSRRGRPWNEQFF
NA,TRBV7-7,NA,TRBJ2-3,TGTGCCAGCAGCTTAGCGTTGACAGATACGCAGTATTTT,CASSLALTDTQYF
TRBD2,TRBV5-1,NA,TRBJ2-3,TGCGCCAGCAGCCGATGGACTAGCGGGAAGGGGGGATCTACACAAGATACGCAGTATTTT,CASSRWTSGKGGSTQDTQYF
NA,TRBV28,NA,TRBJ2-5,TGTGCCAGCAGTTTGGGGGGCCAGGGGTTGCGGGAGACCCAGTACTTC,CASSLGGQGLRETQYF
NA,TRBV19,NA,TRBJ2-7,TGTGCCAGTAGCCCGAACGCCTACGAGCAGTACTTC,CASSPNAYEQYF
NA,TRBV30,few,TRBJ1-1,TGTGCCTGGAGTGTTAGCGTGAACACTGAAGCTTTCTTT,CAWSVSVNTEAFF
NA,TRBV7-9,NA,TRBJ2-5,TGTGCCGGGTCGTCCGGGCCCACCTCGGGAGAGACCCAGTACTTC,CAGSSGPTSGETQYF
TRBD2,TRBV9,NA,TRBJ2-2,TGTGCCAGCAGCGCATCTAGCGGAAACACCGGGGAGCTGTTTTTT,CASSASSGNTGELFF
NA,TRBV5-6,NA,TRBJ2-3,TGTGCCAGCAGCTTGGCGCCCACAGTAAATACGCAGTATTTT,CASSLAPTVNTQYF
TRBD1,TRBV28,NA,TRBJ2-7,TGTGCCAGCAGTTTAGCGGGGACAGGTTCAGTGTACGAGCAGTACTTC,CASSLAGTGSVYEQYF
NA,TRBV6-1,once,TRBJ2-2,TGTGCCAGCAATGGGAGGAGGCAAGGGGTCGGGGAGCTGTTTTTT,CASNGRRQGVGELFF
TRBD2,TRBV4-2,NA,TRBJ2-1,TGTGCCAGCAGCCAAGAAAGGGGCGGGAGGGCCTACAATGAGCAGTTCTTC,CASSQERGGRAYNEQFF